This TCR beta chain originates from a study of EBV T-cell therapy then PD-1 blockade in nasopharyngeal carcinoma. Worth noting for this clone: Its cognate antigen is unknown.

Time point in this sample: 266 days after commencement of treatment, after nivolumab therapy. Indicated treatment: AdE1-LMPpoly-expanded autologous EBV-specific T-cell therapy followed by anti-PD-1 nivolumab. The CDR3 contains 13 residues. CDR1 is GTSNPN and CDR2 is SVGIG in the germline V gene (reference sequence). Trimming stripped 0 bases from V and 7 bases from J, with 10 bases between. Clones were sequenced by immunoSEQ multiplex PCR, and TCRdb holds only the in-frame ones, with some missing. The sample consists of roughly 20,000 clones, about 88% of them appearing once. The V call is TRBV30, the J call TRBJ2-1; a weak D match, TRBD1 (6 bases). Source: CD8+ T cells from blood, taken at roughly day 290 from a patient whose treatment included autologous EBV-specific T cells and nivolumab. The TCR was taken from a man between 35 and 55 years old with nasopharyngeal carcinoma. CDR3 loop: CAWSVLRGNEQFF. The CDR3 nucleotides are TGTGCCTGGAGTGTACTAAGGGGGAATGAGCAGTTCTTC.